This is a list of T cell receptor beta chains from one sample in a study of blood T cell repertoires in COVID-19. Method: immunoSEQ multiplex PCR; TCRdb's copy keeps in-frame clones and lacks some. The repertoire has roughly 96,000 clones, about 80% of them found once; the top ten carry roughly 4%. The sample was peripheral blood. Receptors were obtained from a man in his 60s with acute or convalescent COVID-19. CDR3s include the opening cysteine and the closing phenylalanine or tryptophan. The D gene is left open where the match is weak. Rows may omit the clone size; those that give it use once, few, many or a size class.

D,J,V,size,CDR3,DNA
TRBD2,TRBJ2-1,TRBV19,-,CASSIDQGGGCPFF,TGTGCCAGTAGTATAGATCAGGGCGGGGGGTGCCCGTTCTTC
-,TRBJ2-3,TRBV4-2,-,CASSQLRGGLPDTQYF,TGTGCCAGCAGCCAACTAAGGGGGGGGCTCCCAGATACGCAGTATTTT
TRBD1,TRBJ2-2,TRBV19,-,CASSTRTGNTGELFF,TGTGCCAGTAGTACGCGGACAGGAAACACCGGGGAGCTGTTTTTT
TRBD2,TRBJ2-7,TRBV3-1/TRBV3-2,once,CASSQIPGGEQYF,TGTGCCAGCAGCCAAATCCCGGGAGGTGAGCAGTACTTC
TRBD1,TRBJ1-2,TRBV9,-,CASSRDRAHYGYTF,TGTGCCAGCAGCCGCGACAGGGCCCACTATGGCTACACCTTC
TRBD2,TRBJ2-1,TRBV11-3,few,CASSPTSGGFGEQFF,TGTGCCAGCAGTCCGACTAGCGGGGGATTTGGTGAGCAGTTCTTC
TRBD2,TRBJ2-3,TRBV7-3,-,CASSLNGRGGRDTQYF,TGTGCCAGCAGCTTAAATGGGCGGGGGGGACGAGATACGCAGTATTTT
-,TRBJ1-6,TRBV6-5,-,CATIRDFDSPLHF,TGTGCCACCATTAGGGACTTTGATTCACCCCTCCACTTT
TRBD2,TRBJ2-3,TRBV5-1,-,CASSDRTSGATDTQYF,TGCGCCAGCAGCGACCGGACTAGCGGGGCCACAGATACGCAGTATTTT
-,TRBJ1-4,TRBV6-5,-,CASSYAVGNEKLFF,TGTGCCAGCAGTTACGCGGTCGGGAATGAAAAACTGTTTTTT
-,TRBJ1-1,TRBV7-8,-,CAISAFPRGNTEAFF,TGTGCCATCTCTGCTTTCCCGCGGGGGAACACTGAAGCTTTCTTT
-,TRBJ1-5,TRBV21-1,few,CASSKGGREGQPQHF,TGTGCCAGCAGCAAAGGGGGCAGGGAAGGACAGCCCCAGCATTTT
-,TRBJ2-1,TRBV7-2,-,CASMSDPYSEQFF,TGTGCCAGCATGAGCGACCCCTACTCTGAGCAGTTCTTC
TRBD2,TRBJ2-1,TRBV2,-,CASRKRGGRSYNEQFF,TGTGCCAGCAGGAAGCGGGGGGGCCGATCCTACAATGAGCAGTTCTTC
-,TRBJ2-2,TRBV7-2,-,CASSFIVTGELFF,TGTGCCAGCAGCTTCATAGTAACCGGGGAGCTGTTTTTT
TRBD2,TRBJ2-5,TRBV6-5,-,CASSYQAGEETQYF,TGTGCCAGCAGTTACCAGGCGGGGGAAGAGACCCAGTACTTC
-,TRBJ1-4,TRBV12-3/TRBV12-4,-,CASSLWGDEKLFF,TGTGCCAGCAGTTTATGGGGCGATGAAAAACTGTTTTTT
TRBD2,TRBJ2-3,TRBV5-6,-,CASSFWTSGRARDTQYF,TGTGCCAGCAGCTTTTGGACTAGCGGGAGGGCCAGGGATACGCAGTATTTT
TRBD1,TRBJ1-4,TRBV11-3,-,CASSYTGTGGAGEKLFF,TGTGCCAGCAGCTACACCGGGACAGGGGGCGCCGGAGAAAAACTGTTTTTT
TRBD2,TRBJ2-5,TRBV19,many,CASSQTGLEIPETQYF,TGTGCCAGTAGCCAAACGGGACTAGAAATTCCGGAGACCCAGTACTTC
TRBD2,TRBJ2-3,TRBV5-1,few,CASSRTSGRADTQYF,TGCGCCAGCAGCCGGACTAGCGGGAGAGCGGATACGCAGTATTTT
-,TRBJ1-5,TRBV12-5,-,CASQVYSNQPQHF,TGTGCTAGTCAGGTCTATAGCAATCAGCCCCAGCATTTT
TRBD1,TRBJ2-1,TRBV6-6,-,CASSYFQGVGEQFF,TGTGCCAGCAGTTACTTCCAGGGGGTAGGTGAGCAGTTCTTC
-,TRBJ1-1,TRBV7-8,-,CASSNHPGEAEAFF,TGTGCCAGCAGCAACCACCCGGGGGAGGCTGAAGCTTTCTTT
TRBD1,TRBJ1-4,TRBV19,-,CASSMLTGDREKLFF,TGTGCCAGTAGTATGTTGACAGGGGATCGGGAAAAACTGTTTTTT
TRBD2,TRBJ2-3,TRBV5-4,-,CASSSFGTSASDTQYF,TGTGCCAGCAGCAGCTTCGGTACTAGCGCCTCAGATACGCAGTATTTT
-,TRBJ1-3,TRBV5-1,-,CASSPGQSSGNTIYF,TGCGCCAGCAGCCCCGGACAGAGCTCTGGAAACACCATATATTTT
TRBD1,TRBJ1-5,TRBV5-1,-,CASSSGTGLNQPQHF,TGCGCCAGCAGTTCCGGGACAGGGCTCAATCAGCCCCAGCATTTT
-,TRBJ2-3,TRBV18,once,CASSPNRVTSTDTQYF,TGTGCCAGCTCACCAAACAGGGTAACTAGCACAGATACGCAGTATTTT
-,TRBJ1-1,TRBV6-1,-,CASSEWTVGTEAFF,TGTGCCAGCAGTGAATGGACAGTTGGGACTGAAGCTTTCTTT
-,TRBJ2-1,TRBV9,-,CASSVAGAEQFF,TGTGCCAGCAGCGTAGCTGGAGCCGAGCAGTTCTTC
TRBD1,TRBJ1-2,TRBV5-5,-,CASSLAGGSNYGYTF,TGTGCCAGCAGCTTGGCAGGGGGATCGAACTATGGCTACACCTTC
TRBD1,TRBJ1-2,TRBV12-5,-,CASGLTLGTANYGYTF,TGTGCTAGTGGTTTGACCCTCGGGACAGCAAACTATGGCTACACCTTC
TRBD2,TRBJ2-1,TRBV19,-,CASSILAGLINNEQFF,TGTGCCAGTAGTATTTTAGCGGGACTCATTAACAATGAGCAGTTCTTC
-,TRBJ1-4,TRBV3-1/TRBV3-2,-,CASSQGSEKLFF,TGTGCCAGCAGTCAGGGTAGCGAAAAACTGTTTTTT
-,TRBJ2-7,TRBV11-3,-,CASRNGPTASHEQYF,TGTGCCAGCAGAAACGGCCCCACAGCTAGCCACGAGCAGTACTTC
TRBD2,TRBJ2-1,TRBV13,-,CASRGQGGLAGGRNEQFF,TGTGCCAGCAGGGGACAGGGAGGACTAGCGGGAGGGCGGAATGAGCAGTTCTTC
TRBD1,TRBJ2-2,TRBV27,-,CASSSRDREKLRDTGELFF,TGTGCCAGCAGTAGCCGGGACAGGGAAAAGTTACGGGACACCGGGGAGCTGTTTTTT
-,TRBJ2-3,TRBV18,-,CASSSRTSTDTQYF,TGTGCCAGCTCATCTCGGACTAGCACAGATACGCAGTATTTT
TRBD1,TRBJ1-5,TRBV19,-,CASSFRTGGDQPQHF,TGTGCCAGTAGTTTCCGGACAGGGGGAGATCAGCCCCAGCATTTT
-,TRBJ2-3,TRBV11-3,-,CASSLDLDTQYF,TGTGCCAGCAGCTTAGATCTGGATACGCAGTATTTT
TRBD2,TRBJ2-1,TRBV9,once,CASSVGGSSGEQFF,TGTGCCAGCAGCGTAGGCGGGAGCTCGGGTGAGCAGTTCTTC
-,TRBJ2-5,TRBV6-5,-,CASTPSQGETQYF,TGTGCCAGCACCCCCTCCCAGGGGGAGACCCAGTACTTC